The subject of this entry is one T cell receptor (beta chain). This record belongs to a study of blood T cell repertoires in COVID-19. From germline, CDR1 is SGHVS and CDR2 FQNEAQ. CDR3 length equals 16 residues. Unmatched junction bases numbered 2, after V lost 1 base and J lost 3 bases. Here immunoSEQ multiplex PCR was the method, and the copy in TCRdb shows in-frame clones only, minus some. This table holds about 75,000 clones, about 93% found once. The sequence derives from a human donor in a cohort sampled during active COVID-19. Sequenced material: peripheral blood. The chain employs TRBV7-8 and TRBJ1-3, with 11 bases identical to TRBD1. This CDR3 is CASSLGTGGDGNTIYF. DNA for the CDR3: TGTGCCAGCAGCTTAGGGACAGGGGGCGATGGAAACACCATATATTTT.